This T cell receptor beta chain is from a study of CD8+ T cells in alopecia areata. Study-wide background: Scoring of severity for treated patients was based on percentage of affected scalp area.

Overall study findings and caveats: Whereas mice showed it more clearly, TCR sharing across patients was murkier, possibly because of HLA. Higher clonality than in normal scalp was seen in lesional scalp, especially alopecia totalis/universalis.

V was pared by 0 bases and J by 7 bases, with 9 bases between. From germline, CDR1 is GTSNPN and CDR2 SVGIG (reference sequence). The CDR3 is 12 amino acids. RNA extraction and reverse transcription yielded cDNA as sequencing template. Generated by immunoSEQ multiplex PCR, the TCRdb table keeps only in-frame clones and is missing some. The sample lists about 210,000 clones; around 65% were seen once. In the case of this clone: Its cognate antigen is unknown.

Treatment reported: oral pan-JAK inhibitor, 5-10 mg twice daily. Here the sequenced sample was CD4+ T cells sorted from blood, taken around week 42, from a patient treated with tofacitinib. This receptor was taken from a human donor with alopecia areata. The chain is built from TRBV30 and TRBJ1-2, with D hard to call. The CDR3 DNA reads as TGTGCCTGGAGTGTTGGGGATTCTGGCTACACCTTC. It codes for CAWSVGDSGYTF. Full variable domain (remainder filled in from reference TRBV30 and TRBJ1-2): SQTIHQWPATLVQPVGSPLSLECTVEGTSNPNLYWYRQAAGRGLQLLFYSVGIGQISSEVPQNLSASRPQDRQFILSSKKLLLSDSGFYLCAWSVGDSGYTFGSGTRLTVV.